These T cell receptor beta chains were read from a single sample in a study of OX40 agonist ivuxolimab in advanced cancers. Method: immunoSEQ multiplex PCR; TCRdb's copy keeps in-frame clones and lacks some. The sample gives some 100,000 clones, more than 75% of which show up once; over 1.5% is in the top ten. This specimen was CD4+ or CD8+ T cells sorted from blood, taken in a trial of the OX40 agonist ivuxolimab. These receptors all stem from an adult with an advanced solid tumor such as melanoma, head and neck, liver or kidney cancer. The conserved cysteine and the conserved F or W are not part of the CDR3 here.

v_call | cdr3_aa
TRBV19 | ASSGQVDTEAF
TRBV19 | ASSHQGRVTYGYT
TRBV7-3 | ASSPTGGIGIDEQY
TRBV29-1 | SVETGINTEAF
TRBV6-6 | ASRTDHLGTEETQY
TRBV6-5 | ASSYSSLIGAEAF
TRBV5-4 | ASRETSGTYNEQF
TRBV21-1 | ASTMASGYEQY
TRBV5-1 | ASSLDSGQANTGELF
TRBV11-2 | ASSFAGTGDEQY
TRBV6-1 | ASRETTGEIEKLF
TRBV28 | ASNPPDNNYGYT
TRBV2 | ASRAGEGADTQY
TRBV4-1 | ASSPNRIVYNEQF
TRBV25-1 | ASTDRAPGELF
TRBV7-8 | ASSRLAGVRNEQF
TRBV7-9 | ASSRLGTGDDEAF
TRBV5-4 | ASSSMRTQY
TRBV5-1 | ASSFSGTANSGNTIY
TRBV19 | ASNPGAGGQETQY
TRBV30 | AWHRAINEQF
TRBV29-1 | SVRAGTDQETQY
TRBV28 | ASRDLGEGHTQY
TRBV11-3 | ASSVLQLAGEGYEQY
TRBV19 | ASSIGSYYSGANVLT
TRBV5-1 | ASRRSGSGSETQY
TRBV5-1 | ASSSGLEGNQPQH
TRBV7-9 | ASSILGLAGGPVDTQY
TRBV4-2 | ASSLTLLAGTSTGELF
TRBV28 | ASSSPTGGAYEAF
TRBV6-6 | ASTPTTGTYEQY
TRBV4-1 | ASSQDPDTYEQY
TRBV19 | ASSATGGGQPQH
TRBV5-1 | ASSVRDIQF
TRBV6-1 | ASTSAGGYSEQY
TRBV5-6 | ASSLRLAGGQETQY
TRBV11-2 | ASSSRMVGVETQY
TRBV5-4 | ASQLHPGTSGLEQY
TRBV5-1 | ASSLSTGAQETQY
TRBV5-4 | ASSWGPAGGSGNTIY
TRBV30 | AWNRGYNTEAF
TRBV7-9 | ASSSRAGSTYEQY
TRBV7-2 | ASSLDTDTQY
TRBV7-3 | ASSPAGLHTDTQY
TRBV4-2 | ASSQLDYQETQY
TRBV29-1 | SAKGPPGGQGTYEQY
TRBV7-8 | ASSWQGHEQY
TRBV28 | ASSTNLGQESI
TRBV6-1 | ASSVGSRETQY
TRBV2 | ASGAPGTSVYNEQF
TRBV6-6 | ATLGQLPSYGYT
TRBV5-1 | ASRWGQGDSYEQY
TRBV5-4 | ASSLGLAGAKNIQY
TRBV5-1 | ASSPDSGNTIY
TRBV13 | ASSLGLGRTNTGELF